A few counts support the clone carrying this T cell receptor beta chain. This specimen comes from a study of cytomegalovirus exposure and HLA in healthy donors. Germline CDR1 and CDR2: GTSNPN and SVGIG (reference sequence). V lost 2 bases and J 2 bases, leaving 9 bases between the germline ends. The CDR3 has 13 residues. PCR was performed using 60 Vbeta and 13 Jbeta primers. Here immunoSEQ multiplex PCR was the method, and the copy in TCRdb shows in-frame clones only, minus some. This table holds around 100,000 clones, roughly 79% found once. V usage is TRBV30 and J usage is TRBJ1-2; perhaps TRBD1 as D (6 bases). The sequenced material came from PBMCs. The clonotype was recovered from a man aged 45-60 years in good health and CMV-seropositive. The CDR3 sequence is CAWSMTGNYGYTF. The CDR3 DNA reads TGTGCCTGGAGTATGACAGGAAACTATGGCTACACCTTC.